Described below is a single TCR beta chain sequence and its context. The antigen remains undetermined. This CDR3 spans 15 amino acids. Trimming took 7 bases from V and 3 from J, leaving 19 bases between them. iRepertoire HTBI primers and Arm-PCR of CDR3 regions built TCR beta libraries. Using its own MiXCR run on the multiplex PCR reads, TCRdb lists one record per CDR3 protein. Of about 420,000 distinct CDR3 sequences listed, roughly 15% are singletons. This specimen comes from a study of regulatory T cells in long-lasting Graves disease. Study context: Antithyroid drug exposure in newly diagnosed Graves' patients had lasted under 3 months.

Time point: newly diagnosed GD, antithyroid drugs for less than 3 months. Researchers made the TCR library from RNA that was extracted from PBMCs. Study outcomes and limitations: Relative to newly diagnosed Graves' patients, persistent ones had lower TCR diversity.

These data were likewise used in another study, on T cells in Graves' hyperthyroidism and ophthalmopathy.

The chain has TRBV12-3 or TRBV12-4 and TRBJ2-7; unclear D gene. This receptor was obtained from a woman younger than 30 with Graves disease. Sequencing used peripheral blood mononuclear cells (PBMCs), obtained at new diagnosis, from a patient treated with antithyroid drugs. CDR3 nucleotide sequence: TGTGCCAGCACCCCATCGGGTTTCACGAACTACGAGCAGTACTTC. Its protein product is CASTPSGFTNYEQYF.